These T cell receptor beta chains were read from a single sample in a study of blood T cell repertoires in COVID-19. Only in-frame clones appear in the TCRdb table, and some are missing; sequencing was by immunoSEQ multiplex PCR. The sample has approximately 360,000 clones, approximately 89% seen once. Material: PBMCs or T cells enriched from blood (not recorded which). The source of these receptors is a man aged 40-49 years in a cohort exposed to, infected with or recovered from COVID-19 (not recorded which). Both conserved end residues are part of each CDR3. A D gene is named only where the DNA matches it firmly. Clone size, where shown, is once, few, many, or a class for clones that have expanded.

CDR3nt	CDR3aa	v_gene	j_gene	abundance	d_gene
TGTGCCAGCAGCCCAGGGGGTAGTATTACCTATGGCTACACCTTC	CASSPGGSITYGYTF	TRBV7-2	TRBJ1-2	NA	TRBD1
TGTGCCAGCAGGATGGACAGGGAAGCTTTCTTT	CASRMDREAFF	TRBV28	TRBJ1-1	NA	TRBD1
TGTGCCAGCAGCCGCCTACTAGAACTTCAAGAGACCCAGTACTTC	CASSRLLELQETQYF	TRBV7-9	TRBJ2-5	NA	NA
TGTGCCAGCAGTTACTCTAGTGCAGGGGAAGATGGCTACACCTTC	CASSYSSAGEDGYTF	TRBV6-5	TRBJ1-2	once	NA
TGTGCCAGCACCGAAGGGCTAGCGGGAGGTAATGAGCAGTTCTTC	CASTEGLAGGNEQFF	TRBV6-5	TRBJ2-1	NA	TRBD2
TGCGCCAGCAGCCAGATCTTAGGGGTGAATCAGCCCCAGCATTTT	CASSQILGVNQPQHF	TRBV4-1	TRBJ1-5	NA	NA
TGTGCCAGCAGTTTGGAGTGGACTCCAAACACTGAAGCTTTCTTT	CASSLEWTPNTEAFF	TRBV27	TRBJ1-1	NA	NA
TGTGCCAGCAAGCGGGAGGGCCGGGGTAATGAGCAGTTCTTC	CASKREGRGNEQFF	TRBV9	TRBJ2-1	NA	TRBD2
TGTGCCAGCTCACCTTCAGGGGGCGCAAGCACAGATACGCAGTATTTT	CASSPSGGASTDTQYF	TRBV18	TRBJ2-3	NA	TRBD1
TGTGCCAGCAGCACCCAGGAGAACACTGAAGCTTTCTTT	CASSTQENTEAFF	TRBV7-9	TRBJ1-1	NA	NA
TGCGCCAGCAGGGAACCCGGGACTAGGGTATACGAGCAGTACTTC	CASREPGTRVYEQYF	TRBV10-2	TRBJ2-7	NA	TRBD2
TGTGCCAGCAGTTACTCGAGGAGCAAGGTACCCCTCCACTTT	CASSYSRSKVPLHF	TRBV6-5	TRBJ1-6	NA	NA
TGTGCCAGCAGCTTGGGTTTAAATTACAATGAGCAGTTCTTC	CASSLGLNYNEQFF	TRBV5-8	TRBJ2-1	NA	NA
TGTGCCATCAGTGGCCGACGGATGGGGGAGGGCCTCGATGAGCAGTTCTTC	CAISGRRMGEGLDEQFF	TRBV10-3	TRBJ2-1	NA	TRBD2
TGTGCCAGCAGTCCCCCCTGGCGGGGAGAGTTCTTC	CASSPPWRGEFF	TRBV28	TRBJ2-1	NA	NA
TGTGCCAGCAGTTTTCGGGCTGGGGCCAACGTCCTGACTTTC	CASSFRAGANVLTF	TRBV6-2/TRBV6-3	TRBJ2-6	NA	NA
TGTGCCTGGAGTGTAAATGGCCCGGGGACCCAGTACTTC	CAWSVNGPGTQYF	TRBV30	TRBJ2-5	NA	NA
TGTGCCACCAGCAGAGATCTAGGGGACACTGAAGCTTTCTTT	CATSRDLGDTEAFF	TRBV15	TRBJ1-1	NA	NA
TGTGCCAGCAGTTACGGGGACAGGGACCAAGAGACCCAGTACTTC	CASSYGDRDQETQYF	TRBV6-5	TRBJ2-5	NA	TRBD1
TGTGCCTGGAACCGAGGACAGGGAATCTATGGCTACACCTTC	CAWNRGQGIYGYTF	TRBV30	TRBJ1-2	once	TRBD1
TGTGCCACCAGCAGAGGCAGGACAGATTACGAGCAGTACTTC	CATSRGRTDYEQYF	TRBV15	TRBJ2-7	once	NA
TGTGCCAGCAGCGCCCGACAGGGTGTAGAGACAGATACGCAGTATTTT	CASSARQGVETDTQYF	TRBV9	TRBJ2-3	once	TRBD1
TGTGCCAGCAGTCCCCGCAGGGGGCTGGGGGAGACCCAGTACTTC	CASSPRRGLGETQYF	TRBV2	TRBJ2-5	NA	TRBD1
TGTGCCAGCAGCCCTACTAGCGGGAGTGTAAATGAGCAGTTCTTC	CASSPTSGSVNEQFF	TRBV11-2	TRBJ2-1	NA	TRBD2
TGTGCCAGCAGTGTGGGGCAGAACCCGTCCTACGAGCAGTACTTC	CASSVGQNPSYEQYF	TRBV2	TRBJ2-7	NA	NA
TGTGCCAGCATCCCATCGGGGGGGGGTGGCTACACCTTC	CASIPSGGGGYTF	TRBV28	TRBJ1-2	few	NA
TGCGCCAGCAGCCAAGATCTCAGGGGGCTTATAATCTTC	CASSQDLRGLIIF	TRBV4-1	TRBJ2-1	once	TRBD1
TGTGCCTGGAGTGTACAGAGGGATTCACCCCTCCACTTT	CAWSVQRDSPLHF	TRBV30	TRBJ1-6	NA	NA
TGTGCCAGCTCACCACCGGGACAGGGCACTGAAGCTTTCTTT	CASSPPGQGTEAFF	TRBV18	TRBJ1-1	once	TRBD1